One and the same sample provided the 19 T cell receptor beta chains below, sequenced in a study of early T cells in non-severe SARS-CoV-2 infection. TCRdb reanalysed the 5' RACE reads using MiXCR and keeps one entry per CDR3 protein. The sample includes tens of thousands of distinct CDR3 sequences, 13% of them seen just once. Sequencing was performed on whole blood. These TCRs come from an adult who was a healthcare worker with PCR-confirmed SARS-CoV-2 infection or an uninfected control (not recorded which).

This clonotype has only a few counts. J is TRBJ2-5 and V is TRBV11-2; D is perhaps TRBD1 or TRBD2 (5 bases each). The V and J ends lost 5 bases and 5 bases respectively, with 15 bases between them. The CDR3 consists of 14 residues. Per the germline V gene, CDR1 is SGHAT and CDR2 is FQNNGV. The CDR3 reads CASSTGLHGETQYF. DNA of the CDR3: TGTGCCAGCAGCACAGGACTCCACGGGGAGACCCAGTACTTC.

Only a few counts were recorded for this clonotype. CDR3 coding DNA: TGTGCCAGCAGCCCCGGTGGGACTACGCAGTATTTT. This sequence encodes CASSPGGTTQYF. The chain has TRBV11-2 and TRBJ2-3; D may correspond to TRBD1 or TRBD2 (5 bases each). The CDR3 is 12 amino acids. In germline, CDR1 is SGHAT, CDR2 FQNNGV. The V end was cut by 5 bases, the J end by 8 bases, with 11 bases between.

The chain combines TRBV7-8 with TRBJ1-1, with D unresolved. CDR3 length equals 15 residues. Between the trimmed V and J ends, which lost 1 base and 3 bases, there was a span of 12 bases. CDR1 is SGHVS, CDR2 FQNEAQ, per germline. The chain's CDR3 is CASSLGRYLDTEAFF. The DNA for the CDR3 is TGTGCCAGCAGCTTAGGGCGGTACCTGGACACTGAAGCTTTCTTT.

The chain recombines TRBV6-4 with TRBJ2-1; no reliable D call. Trimming cost V 0 bases and J 0 bases, with 9 bases left between them. Looked up from germline, CDR1 is MRHNA and CDR2 is SNTAGT. This CDR3 region has 16 residues. CDR3 DNA sequence: TGTGCCAGCAGTGACTCAGAGTCTAGCTCCTACAATGAGCAGTTCTTC. Residues: CASSDSESSSYNEQFF.

This chain joins TRBV12-3 or TRBV12-4 and TRBJ1-3, with D uncertain. The CDR3 loop spans 13 amino acids. V gave up 8 bases and J gave up 0 bases, with 8 bases separating them. DNA for the CDR3: TGTGCCAGCCGGGCGGTCTCTGGAAACACCATATATTTT. Encoded protein: CASRAVSGNTIYF.

There are many counts of this clonotype. The chain couples TRBV20-1 to TRBJ1-2; possibly TRBD1 for D (6 bases). Trimming removed 0 bases at V and 4 bases at J, with 15 bases between. The CDR3 runs 15 residues. Germline lookup yields CDR1 DFQATT and CDR2 SNEGSKA (reference sequence). The CDR3 sequence: CSARDPQGRAYGYTF. CDR3 nucleotide sequence: TGCAGTGCTAGAGATCCCCAGGGGAGGGCCTATGGCTACACCTTC.

CDR3 in amino acids: CSARTSGRANTGELFF. In DNA, the CDR3 is TGCAGTGCTCGTACTAGCGGGAGGGCCAACACCGGGGAGCTGTTTTTT. The chain links TRBV20-1 to TRBJ2-2; 13 nucleotides match TRBD2. The J segment lost 2 bases and the V segment lost 5 bases, leaving 5 bases of the junction unmatched. From germline, CDR1 is DFQATT and CDR2 SNEGSKA (reference sequence). This CDR3 spans 16 amino acids.

V usage is TRBV5-6 and J usage is TRBJ2-1; D gene ambiguous. The V gene's germline CDR1 is SGHDT and CDR2 YYEEEE. Trimming took 0 bases from V and 6 from J, leaving 7 bases between them. The CDR3 loop spans 13 amino acids. CDR3: CASSLELFNEQFF. CDR3 sequence (DNA): TGTGCCAGCAGCTTGGAGCTCTTCAATGAGCAGTTCTTC.

The chain combines TRBV7-2 with TRBJ2-7; 10 nucleotides align to TRBD2. This CDR3 is 14 amino acids long. The V and J ends lost 7 bases and 4 bases, in that order; junction bases with no gene match: 7. Germline CDR1 reads SGHTA; CDR2 reads FQGNSA. The CDR3 loop is CASKAGGLPYEQYF. CDR3 coding DNA: TGTGCCAGCAAAGCGGGAGGGTTGCCTTACGAGCAGTACTTC.

There are a few counts of this clonotype. For the CDR3, the DNA is TGTGCCAGCAGCTTCTTCCCCGTCCCAACTCAGAACACTGAAGCTTTCTTT. This encodes CASSFFPVPTQNTEAFF. The gene calls are TRBV11-2 and TRBJ1-1; D not resolved. The CDR3 covers 17 residues. Between the trimmed V and J ends, which lost 3 bases and 1 base, there was a span of 18 bases. The germline V gene encodes CDR1 SGHAT and CDR2 FQNNGV.

This clonotype occurred once. This chain joins TRBV5-6 and TRBJ2-5; D not resolved. Trimming took off 3 bases at V and 3 bases at J, with 12 bases between the two ends. This CDR3 has 14 amino acids. The germline V gene has CDR1 SGHDT and CDR2 YYEEEE. As DNA, the CDR3 is TGTGCCAGCAGCTCTGGACGGCTAAAAGAGACCCAGTACTTC. It specifies CASSSGRLKETQYF.

There are a few counts of this clonotype. The DNA of the CDR3 is TGTGCCAGCGGAAGGGACTCCGAGAATGAGCAGTTCTTC. It translates to CASGRDSENEQFF. The genes are TRBV6-4 and TRBJ2-1; D possibly corresponds to TRBD2 (6 bases). The germline gives CDR1 MRHNA, CDR2 SNTAGT. CDR3 length equals 13 residues. The V gene lost 8 bases and the J gene lost 7 bases, with 15 bases spanning the gap.

The sample holds many counts of this clonotype. J is TRBJ1-2 and V is TRBV20-1; the match to TRBD1 covers 9 bases. CDR1 is DFQATT and CDR2 is SNEGSKA in the germline V gene (reference sequence). J gave up 8 bases and V 5 bases, and 0 bases lay outside the gene matches. The CDR3 extends over 10 amino acids. This chain's CDR3 is CSAGTGGYTF. The DNA for the CDR3 is TGCAGTGCTGGGACAGGGGGCTACACCTTC.

For this clonotype: The missing conserved phenylalanine or tryptophan at the end of this CDR3 makes a read error likely. The chain employs TRBV29-1 and TRBJ2-2; the match to TRBD1 covers 9 bases. In germline, CDR1 is SQVTM, CDR2 ANQGSEA. The CDR3 is made up of 15 amino acids. The V segment lost 6 bases and the J segment 5 bases; nucleotides outside the gene matches: 10. This CDR3 is CSVATGGLKTGELFL. CDR3 nucleotides: TGCAGCGTCGCCACAGGGGGCTTGAAGACCGGGGAGCTGTTTCTT.

This clonotype was detected many times. The chain carries TRBV28 and TRBJ1-2, with a tentative D call TRBD1 (5 bases). In germline, CDR1 is MDHEN, CDR2 SYDVKM. This CDR3 spans 13 amino acids. V lost 7 bases and J 8 bases, leaving 17 bases between the germline ends. CDR3 region: CASTPSGEGGYTF. Written as DNA, the CDR3 is TGTGCCAGCACCCCCTCGGGGGAGGGAGGCTACACCTTC.

The J gene is TRBJ1-3, the V gene TRBV7-3, with D perhaps matching TRBD1 (5 bases). The V and J ends lost 1 base and 0 bases respectively, with 19 bases between them. CDR3 length: 19 residues. Germline V gives CDR1 SGHTA, CDR2 FQGTGA. This CDR3 is CASSLNGGTYESSGNTIYF. CDR3 coding DNA: TGTGCCAGCAGCTTAAACGGGGGGACGTATGAGAGCTCTGGAAACACCATATATTTT. Combining the CDR3 with reference TRBV7-3 and TRBJ1-3 gives the whole variable domain GAGVSQTPSNKVTEKGKYVELRCDPISGHTALYWYRQSLGQGPEFLIYFQGTGAADDSGLPNDRFFAVRPEGSVSTLKIQRTERGDSAVYLCASSLNGGTYESSGNTIYFGEGSWLTVV.

V and J are TRBV7-8 and TRBJ2-4; D not certain. Between the trimmed V and J ends, which lost 5 bases and 7 bases, there was a span of 18 bases. The CDR3 consists of 15 residues. Germline V CDR1 and CDR2: SGHVS, FQNEAQ. CDR3 coding DNA: TGTGCCAGCAGCGCAGGCGGTCCCGGGCCCAACATTCAGTACTTC. This codes for CASSAGGPGPNIQYF.

This clonotype was found many times. This chain joins TRBV19 and TRBJ2-2, with 7 bases lining up with TRBD2. With 8 bases clipped from V and 0 bases from J, the junction kept 9 bases outside the gene matches. In germline, CDR1 is LNHDA, CDR2 SQIVND (reference sequence). The CDR3 is made up of 16 amino acids. CDR3 region: CASGPRLAANTGELFF. DNA of the CDR3: TGTGCCAGTGGACCACGACTAGCAGCGAACACCGGGGAGCTGTTTTTT.

Ten or more counts support this clonotype. The chain links TRBV6-2 or TRBV6-3 to TRBJ1-1, with 7 bases lining up with TRBD1. CDR1 and CDR2 from the germline V gene are MNHEY and SVGEGT. There are 12 residues in the CDR3. J was trimmed by 10 bases and V by 6 bases; bases with no gene match: 8. The CDR3 bases are TGTGCCAGCAGGACAGGGAATAGGGGAGCTTTCTTT. Translated: CASRTGNRGAFF.